The clone carrying this T cell receptor (beta chain) has only one observation. The CDR3 totals 18 residues. Per germline, CDR1 SGDLS and CDR2 YYNGEE. Losses at the gene ends were 0 bases for V and 3 bases for J; bases not matched to a gene: 11. The sample is drawn from a study of shared clonotypes between healthy human individuals. Assay: immunoSEQ multiplex PCR; the TCRdb copy retains only in-frame clones and omits some. The sample has some 2,000,000 clones, approximately 96% seen once; the top ten hold 0.1% to 0.15%. V and J are TRBV9 and TRBJ1-1; 10 bases are a match to TRBD1. The specimen sequenced was naive CD4+ T cells sorted from blood. Subset of the sample: CD45RA+ positively selected. This sequence originates from a man younger than 30 in good health. The CDR3 DNA reads as TGTGCCAGCAGCGTAGCGCCCGGGACAGGGGCAAAGGACACTGAAGCTTTCTTT. Translated, it gives CASSVAPGTGAKDTEAFF.